These 19 T cell receptor beta chains were all obtained from the same sample, sequenced in a study of cytomegalovirus exposure and HLA in healthy donors. Sequencing was performed with immunoSEQ multiplex PCR; in TCRdb, only in-frame clones are kept and a portion is missing. The repertoire consists of about 190,000 clones, with approximately 85% occurring once and the leading ten covering over 1.3%. The specimen was PBMCs. Every receptor here comes from a woman under 30 in good health and CMV-seronegative.

This chain links TRBV30 with TRBJ2-2; tentatively, D is TRBD2 (6 bases). The ends were cut back, 3 bases at V and 6 bases at J, with 14 bases in the middle. Germline V gene data show CDR1 as GTSNPN and CDR2 as SVGIG (reference sequence). The CDR3 is 14 residues long. CDR3 amino acids: CAWSGGYQSGELFF. The DNA of the CDR3 is TGTGCCTGGAGCGGAGGGTATCAGTCCGGGGAGCTGTTTTTT.

The J gene is TRBJ2-3, the V gene TRBV7-3; 8 bases agree with TRBD1. V was clipped by 1 base and J by 9 bases; unmatched bases: 15. Germline V lookup: CDR1 SGHTA, CDR2 FQGTGA. The CDR3 consists of 17 residues. CDR3 nucleotide sequence: TGTGCCAGCAGCTTAATGGCCTCTCGGACAGGGACTTTCACGCAGTATTTT. Its translation: CASSLMASRTGTFTQYF.

This clone was observed a handful of times. V usage is TRBV5-1 and J usage is TRBJ2-1; TRBD2 matches at 11 bases. The CDR3 consists of 14 residues. V was pared by 7 bases and J by 9 bases, with 9 bases of the junction left unmatched. From germline, CDR1 is SGHRS and CDR2 YFSETQ. The CDR3 DNA reads TGCGCCAGCCATCTTTCTAGCGGGAGGAGTGAGCAGTTCTTC. This sequence encodes CASHLSSGRSEQFF.

The chain joins TRBV25-1 to TRBJ1-1; D is perhaps TRBD1 (6 bases). Germline loops: CDR1 MGHDK, CDR2 SYGVNS. V dropped 6 bases and J dropped 0 bases, with 11 bases sitting between them. The CDR3 loop spans 14 amino acids. The DNA for the CDR3 is TGTGCCAGCAGGAGAACAGGGCTGAACACTGAAGCTTTCTTT. It specifies CASRRTGLNTEAFF.

This clone has just one count. This chain links TRBV15 with TRBJ2-7; 7 bases fit TRBD2. There are 15 residues in the CDR3. J gave up 0 bases and V 2 bases, and 4 bases lay outside the gene matches. CDR1 is LNHNV, CDR2 YYDKDF, per germline (reference sequence). CDR3 protein: CATSRPTSSSYEQYF. In nucleotides, the CDR3 is TGTGCCACCAGCAGACCGACTAGCTCCTCCTACGAGCAGTACTTC.

The chain combines TRBV7-6 with TRBJ1-1; 9 bases line up with TRBD1. The CDR3 totals 17 residues. The germline gives CDR1 SGHVS, CDR2 FNYEAQ. V gave up 5 bases and J gave up 1 base; unmatched junction bases: 11. CDR3 loop: CASSGAGQGRGNTEAFF. The CDR3, as DNA: TGTGCCAGCAGCGGCGCGGGACAGGGTCGAGGGAACACTGAAGCTTTCTTT.

In its sample, this clone was seen a few times. The V and J genes are TRBV2 and TRBJ2-5; possible D gene TRBD2, 5 bases. V shed 11 bases and J shed 5 bases, with 15 bases lying between them. CDR3 length equals 12 residues. From germline, CDR1 is SNHLY and CDR2 FYNNEI. As DNA, the CDR3 is TGTGCCTGCTACGAGGGTGGGGAGACCCAGTACTTC. Residues: CACYEGGETQYF.

The chain carries TRBV19 and TRBJ2-7; the match to TRBD1 covers 8 bases. The V and J ends lost 8 bases and 0 bases, in that order; junction bases with no gene match: 6. Germline lookup yields CDR1 LNHDA and CDR2 SQIVND (reference sequence). There are 14 residues in the CDR3. CDR3 amino acids: CASSDRGSSYEQYF. For the CDR3, the DNA is TGTGCCAGTTCCGACAGGGGAAGCTCCTACGAGCAGTACTTC.

The V call is TRBV19, the J call TRBJ1-4, with a possible D match to TRBD1 (5 bases). The V and J ends lost 4 bases and 6 bases respectively, with 15 bases between them. This CDR3 spans 15 amino acids. From germline, CDR1 is LNHDA and CDR2 SQIVND (reference sequence). In DNA, the CDR3 is TGTGCCAGTAGTAAACCGGGACTTTCATATGAAAAACTGTTTTTT. Amino acid sequence: CASSKPGLSYEKLFF.

This sequence joins TRBV18 and TRBJ2-1; 9 nucleotides line up with TRBD2. The CDR3 totals 17 residues. Looked up from germline, CDR1 is KGHSH and CDR2 is LQKENI. V shed 0 bases and J 0 bases; nucleotides not matched to a gene: 3. CDR3 region: CASSPPAGGPSYNEQFF. The CDR3 nucleotides read TGTGCCAGCTCACCACCGGCGGGGGGGCCCTCCTACAATGAGCAGTTCTTC. Variable domain in full (rest from reference TRBV18 and TRBJ2-1): NAGVMQNPRHLVRRRGQEARLRCSPMKGHSHVYWYRQLPEEGLKFMVYLQKENIIDESGMPKERFSAEFPKEGPSILRIQQVVRGDSAAYFCASSPPAGGPSYNEQFFGPGTRLTVL.

This chain connects TRBV14 to TRBJ1-2, with 8 nucleotides matching TRBD1. The CDR3 totals 14 residues. Unmatched junction bases numbered 7, after V lost 3 bases and J lost 7 bases. Per the germline V gene, CDR1 is SGHDN and CDR2 is FVKESK. CDR3 in amino acids: CASSQAGQGFGYTF. The CDR3 DNA reads TGTGCCAGCAGCCAGGCAGGACAGGGATTTGGCTACACCTTC. The full variable domain, completed using reference TRBV14 and TRBJ1-2, is EAGVTQFPSHSVIEKGQTVTLRCDPISGHDNLYWYRRVMGKEIKFLLHFVKESKQDESGMPNNRFLAERTGGTYSTLKVQPAELEDSGVYFCASSQAGQGFGYTFGSGTRLTVV.

This chain links TRBV11-1 with TRBJ2-4; 7 nucleotides align to TRBD1. Germline lookup yields CDR1 SGHAT and CDR2 FQDESV (reference sequence). This CDR3 has 14 residues. Trimming removed 5 bases from V and 6 bases from J; junction bases left unmatched: 7. CDR3 in amino acids: CASSKDRAVNIQYF. DNA for the CDR3: TGTGCCAGCAGCAAAGACAGGGCAGTAAACATTCAGTACTTC.

The genes are TRBV14 and TRBJ1-2; TRBD1 is a possible D gene (5 bases). Germline V lookup: CDR1 SGHDN, CDR2 FVKESK. The CDR3 extends over 16 amino acids. V lost 4 bases and J 2 bases, leaving 17 bases between the germline ends. DNA for the CDR3: TGTGCCAGCAGCCCGGTGGGGGGAAAAACCAACTATGGCTACACCTTC. The encoded protein is CASSPVGGKTNYGYTF.

The genes are TRBV6-1 and TRBJ2-7; 11 bases map to TRBD1. J lost 1 base, V lost 7 bases, and 3 bases had no gene match. Germline assignment: CDR1 MNHNS and CDR2 SASEGT. The length of the CDR3 is 14 residues. CDR3 sequence (DNA): TGTGCCAGCACCCGGGACAGGGGGTCCTACGAGCAGTACTTC. It is translated as CASTRDRGSYEQYF.

The chain carries TRBV7-2 and TRBJ2-1, with TRBD1 matching 8 bases. The germline V gene encodes CDR1 SGHTA and CDR2 FQGNSA. The CDR3 consists of 15 residues. With V trimmed by 2 bases and J by 9 bases, 9 bases remained unmatched. CDR3 bases: TGTGCCAGCAGCTTACACGGGACAGGTGGCGTTGAGCAGTTCTTC. Translated: CASSLHGTGGVEQFF. The complete variable domain, with remaining parts taken from reference TRBV7-2 and TRBJ2-1, reads GAGVSQSPSNKVTEKGKDVELRCDPISGHTALYWYRQSLGQGLEFLIYFQGNSAPDKSGLPSDRFSAERTGGSVSTLTIQRTQQEDSAVYLCASSLHGTGGVEQFFGPGTRLTVL.

The gene calls are TRBV9 and TRBJ2-7, with TRBD1 identical over 8 bases. The CDR3 length is 14 residues. Trimming at V came to 4 bases and at J to 3 bases, leaving 6 bases not matched to a gene. In germline, CDR1 is SGDLS, CDR2 YYNGEE. In DNA, the CDR3 is TGTGCCAGCAGCCCTGGGACAGGACACTACGAGCAGTACTTC. It specifies CASSPGTGHYEQYF.

This clone appeared once. This chain joins TRBV14 and TRBJ1-2; maybe TRBD1 (5 bases). V was cut by 0 bases and J by 6 bases, with 11 bases left in between. Germline V CDR1 and CDR2: SGHDN, FVKESK. The CDR3 has 14 residues. This CDR3 reads CASSQDGGHDGYTF. CDR3 DNA: TGTGCCAGCAGCCAAGATGGCGGACACGATGGCTACACCTTC.

CDR3 sequence reads: CASSVLTGSRSEQFF. CDR3 coding DNA: TGTGCCAGCAGCGTTTTGACAGGGTCTCGGAGTGAGCAGTTCTTC. The rearrangement joins TRBV9 to TRBJ2-1, with 7 bases fitting TRBD1. There are 15 residues in the CDR3. Germline lookup yields CDR1 SGDLS and CDR2 YYNGEE. V dropped 2 bases and J dropped 9; count of bases not matched to a gene: 11.

This clone was observed once. This chain joins TRBV6-5 and TRBJ2-3; 7 nucleotides align to TRBD2. The V segment lost 0 bases and the J segment 0 bases; nucleotides outside the gene matches: 3. The germline V gene encodes CDR1 MNHEY and CDR2 SVGAGI. The CDR3 has 16 residues. CDR3 sequence reads: CASSYSGGESTDTQYF. In DNA, the CDR3 is TGTGCCAGCAGTTACTCGGGAGGGGAAAGCACAGATACGCAGTATTTT.